Shown below are 8 T cell receptor beta chains from a single sample sequenced in a study of post-analysis software for immune sequencing data. These receptors have no identified antigens. General study results and limits: Five TRBV segments occurring more often in patients than controls included TRBV5-6, TRBV5-1 and TRBV20-1.

Tagging with unique molecular identifiers was a feature of the TCR beta cDNA libraries. MiXCR was run by TCRdb on the PCR reads, yielding one entry per CDR3 protein. The repertoire consists of hundreds of thousands of distinct CDR3 sequences, with nearly 45% occurring once and the leading ten covering around 10%. What was sequenced was blood. The receptors derive from a girl aged 5-17 years with multiple sclerosis.

The rearrangement uses TRBV20-1 and TRBJ2-1; D might be TRBD2 (6 bases). The V and J ends lost 0 bases and 11 bases respectively, with 17 bases between them. CDR1 and CDR2 (germline): DFQATT, SNEGSKA (reference sequence). There are 14 residues in the CDR3. CDR3 in amino acids: CSARDAGTLRKQFF. CDR3 DNA: TGCAGTGCTAGAGATGCGGGGACTTTAAGGAAGCAGTTCTTC.

The gene calls are TRBV27 and TRBJ2-7; TRBD2 matches 9 bases. This CDR3 is 15 amino acids long. Germline CDR1 reads MNHEY; CDR2 reads SMNVEV (reference sequence). V was clipped by 1 base and J by 2 bases; unmatched bases: 3. In DNA, the CDR3 is TGTGCCAGCAGTTTATTCGCTAGCGGGACCTACGAGCAGTACTTC. It yields the protein CASSLFASGTYEQYF.

Comment on this clonotype: One junction end does not reproduce the germline sequence, and a read error may be involved. The chain recombines TRBV4-1 with TRBJ2-1; 9 bases are shared with TRBD2. CDR3 length equals 16 residues. The germline V gene encodes CDR1 MGHRA and CDR2 YSYEKL. The CDR3 bases are TGCACCAGCAGCCAAGCCCTAGCGGGATGGGGCGGTGAGCAGTTCTTC. Translating it yields CTSSQALAGWGGEQFF.

The chain is built from TRBV7-2 and TRBJ2-7, with TRBD2 matching 9 bases. The CDR3 is 14 residues long. V lost 4 bases to trimming and J lost 6 bases; unmatched junction nucleotides: 7. Germline values: CDR1 SGHTA, CDR2 FQGNSA. CDR3 sequence: CASSSIAGVIEQYF. The CDR3 bases are TGTGCCAGCAGCTCCATAGCGGGAGTAATCGAGCAGTACTTC.

Comments on this clonotype: Compared with germline, one end of the junction differs, possibly owing to a read error. The gene calls are TRBV4-1 and TRBJ2-1; 8 nucleotides agree with TRBD2. Germline CDR1 MGHRA, CDR2 YSYEKL. The CDR3 length is 17 residues. CDR3 sequence reads: CAGSPGMAGGPYNEQFF. CDR3 DNA: TGCGCCGGCAGCCCAGGGATGGCGGGAGGCCCCTACAATGAGCAGTTCTTC.

In its sample, this clonotype was seen a few times. The CDR3 spells CASSLARGPAYEQYF. The CDR3, as DNA: TGTGCCAGCAGCTTAGCGAGGGGGCCTGCCTACGAGCAGTACTTC. The chain has TRBV7-2 and TRBJ2-7; 7 positions agree with TRBD1. In germline, CDR1 is SGHTA, CDR2 FQGNSA. The CDR3 has 15 residues. V was clipped by 0 bases and J by 2 bases; unmatched bases: 4.

The chain couples TRBV10-3 to TRBJ2-7; a weak D match, TRBD1 (5 bases). The germline V and J ends were trimmed by 0 bases and 0 bases, with 18 bases remaining between them. Per germline, CDR1 ENHRY and CDR2 SYGVKD. The CDR3 runs 18 residues. CDR3 sequence reads: CAISESQGRGFSSYEQYF. The CDR3 coding sequence is TGTGCCATCAGTGAGTCGCAGGGTCGAGGCTTTAGCTCCTACGAGCAGTACTTC.

This clonotype was counted a few times. The V call is TRBV10-3, the J call TRBJ2-5; 10 nucleotides align to TRBD1. Germline V gene sequence: CDR1 ENHRY, CDR2 SYGVKD. After removal of 6 bases from V and 4 bases from J, the junction contained 8 bases not matched to a gene. The CDR3 is made up of 15 amino acids. In nucleotides, the CDR3 is TGTGCCATCAGGACGACAGGGGGCCTGGGAGAGACCCAGTACTTC. It translates to CAIRTTGGLGETQYF.